These T cell receptor beta chains were read from a single sample in a study of T cells after yellow fever vaccination. A single record per CDR3 protein comes from TCRdb applying MiXCR to the 5' RACE reads. In the table there are some 220,000 distinct CDR3 sequences, approximately 3.2% of which are singletons. Source: CD4+ T cells sorted from PBMCs, taken 10 days after the yellow fever booster vaccination. The receptors derive from a man between 18 and 29 years old who received the YFV17D yellow fever vaccine. CDR3s include the opening cysteine and the closing phenylalanine or tryptophan. The D gene is left open where the match is weak. Clone size is given for some rows only: seen once, a few or many times, or a class if the clone is expanded.

CDR3aa | CDR3nt | j_gene | abundance | d_gene | v_gene
CSAREKGRTEAFF | TGCAGTGCTAGAGAAAAGGGTAGGACTGAAGCTTTCTTT | TRBJ1-1 | many | NA | TRBV20-1
CASSLTSSTSDTQYF | TGTGCTAGCAGCTTAACAAGCTCGACTTCTGATACGCAGTATTTT | TRBJ2-3 | NA | NA | TRBV7-7
CAISGGQGVNTEAFF | TGTGCCATCAGTGGCGGTCAGGGGGTGAACACTGAAGCTTTCTTT | TRBJ1-1 | many | TRBD1 | TRBV10-3
CASSRTSPTDTQYF | TGTGCCAGCAGCCGGACTAGTCCCACAGATACGCAGTATTTT | TRBJ2-3 | few | TRBD2 | TRBV7-6
CASGINGVPGYTF | TGTGCCAGCGGGATTAATGGGGTTCCTGGCTACACCTTC | TRBJ1-2 | few | NA | TRBV27
CSARGGTAQPQHF | TGCAGTGCTAGAGGGGGGACAGCACAGCCCCAGCATTTT | TRBJ1-5 | few | TRBD1 | TRBV20-1
CASHPGLGSYEQYF | TGTGCCAGCCACCCGGGACTAGGCTCCTACGAGCAGTACTTC | TRBJ2-7 | many | TRBD2 | TRBV18
CSVEGLGTYYGYTF | TGCAGCGTTGAAGGATTGGGCACTTACTATGGCTACACCTTC | TRBJ1-2 | NA | NA | TRBV29-1
CASSLRERGASSGANVLTF | TGTGCCAGCAGCTTAAGGGAGCGGGGGGCGAGCTCTGGGGCCAACGTCCTGACTTTC | TRBJ2-6 | NA | TRBD2 | TRBV7-9
CASSFVGTDTQYF | TGTGCCAGCAGCTTTGTAGGCACAGATACGCAGTATTTT | TRBJ2-3 | few | NA | TRBV7-8
CASSVEGLAYNEQFF | TGTGCCAGCAGCGTAGAAGGACTAGCCTACAATGAGCAGTTCTTC | TRBJ2-1 | many | TRBD2 | TRBV9
CAISRDVDTEAFF | TGTGCCATCAGCCGGGACGTGGACACTGAAGCTTTCTTT | TRBJ1-1 | many | NA | TRBV10-3
CASSLSFSGADTGELFF | TGTGCCAGCAGCTTGTCGTTTTCCGGGGCGGACACCGGGGAGCTGTTTTTT | TRBJ2-2 | many | NA | TRBV5-5
CASSPRGSQDTQYF | TGTGCCAGCAGCCCCCGCGGGAGTCAGGATACGCAGTATTTT | TRBJ2-3 | many | TRBD2 | TRBV7-9
CASSFTISGELFF | TGTGCCAGCAGTTTCACCATTTCCGGGGAGCTGTTTTTT | TRBJ2-2 | many | NA | TRBV12-3/TRBV12-4
CSATGTSGGSANTGELFF | TGCAGTGCAACTGGGACTAGCGGGGGGAGTGCCAACACCGGGGAGCTGTTTTTT | TRBJ2-2 | many | TRBD2 | TRBV20-1
CASSPGRDAGRGFF | TGTGCCAGCAGCCCAGGCCGGGACGCCGGCCGCGGGTTCTTC | TRBJ2-1 | few | NA | TRBV6-5
CASSWTGANVLTF | TGCGCCAGCAGCTGGACTGGGGCCAACGTCCTGACTTTC | TRBJ2-6 | few | NA | TRBV5-1
CASSQHRRAEAFF | TGTGCCAGCAGCCAACACCGTCGGGCTGAAGCTTTCTTT | TRBJ1-1 | many | NA | TRBV3-1
CASRLKGPNTGELFF | TGTGCCAGCAGACTGAAGGGACCGAACACCGGGGAGCTGTTTTTT | TRBJ2-2 | many | NA | TRBV5-4
CASRQGAQSPLHF | TGTGCCAGCAGGCAGGGGGCGCAATCACCCCTCCACTTT | TRBJ1-6 | NA | TRBD1 | TRBV7-2
CASSLKTSGANTGELFF | TGCGCCAGCAGCTTGAAGACTAGCGGGGCGAACACCGGGGAGCTGTTTTTT | TRBJ2-2 | many | TRBD2 | TRBV5-1
CASSYGSAGHTIYF | TGTGCCAGCAGTTACGGGTCCGCCGGACACACCATATATTTT | TRBJ1-3 | many | NA | TRBV28
CASSLTSGGPETQYF | TGTGCCAGCAGTCTGACTAGCGGGGGTCCGGAGACCCAGTACTTC | TRBJ2-5 | few | TRBD2 | TRBV12-3/TRBV12-4
CSVRGSNQPQHF | TGCAGCGTCAGGGGTAGCAATCAGCCCCAGCATTTT | TRBJ1-5 | few | NA | TRBV29-1
CATSEGGYTDTQYF | TGTGCCACCAGTGAGGGGGGCTACACAGATACGCAGTATTTT | TRBJ2-3 | many | NA | TRBV24-1
CASRPVPGQGSYGYTF | TGTGCCAGCAGACCGGTCCCGGGACAGGGAAGCTATGGCTACACCTTC | TRBJ1-2 | NA | TRBD1 | TRBV6-2/TRBV6-3
CASSKWDSPDYGYTF | TGTGCCAGCAGCAAATGGGACAGTCCGGACTATGGCTACACCTTC | TRBJ1-2 | many | TRBD1 | TRBV3-1
CASSQDIKAEAFF | TGTGCCAGCAGCCAAGATATAAAGGCTGAAGCTTTCTTT | TRBJ1-1 | NA | NA | TRBV3-1
CASSPNWNTEAFF | TGTGCCAGCAGTCCGAACTGGAACACTGAAGCTTTCTTT | TRBJ1-1 | many | NA | TRBV28
CASSLTGGDQPQHF | TGTGCCAGCAGCTTGACAGGGGGGGATCAGCCCCAGCATTTT | TRBJ1-5 | many | TRBD1 | TRBV5-5
CASSWLAGYEQYF | TGTGCCAGCAGCTGGCTGGCGGGATACGAGCAGTACTTC | TRBJ2-7 | few | NA | TRBV11-2
CASSLASGGAYGYTF | TGCGCCAGCAGCTTGGCCAGTGGAGGGGCCTATGGCTACACCTTC | TRBJ1-2 | NA | NA | TRBV5-1
CASSPGGVPDEQFF | TGCGCCAGCAGCCCGGGGGGGGTTCCCGATGAGCAGTTCTTC | TRBJ2-1 | many | TRBD2 | TRBV5-1
CASSLRLLGAEAFF | TGTGCCAGCAGCTTACGACTTTTGGGCGCTGAAGCTTTCTTT | TRBJ1-1 | many | NA | TRBV7-2
CASSFWDRGNSPLHF | TGTGCCAGCAGTTTCTGGGACAGGGGAAATTCACCCCTCCACTTT | TRBJ1-6 | few | TRBD1 | TRBV12-3/TRBV12-4
CSAGAGATTDTQYF | TGCAGTGCTGGGGCAGGGGCTACCACAGATACGCAGTATTTT | TRBJ2-3 | many | NA | TRBV20-1
CASSVDRVPNYGYTF | TGTGCCAGCAGCGTAGACAGGGTCCCGAACTATGGCTACACCTTC | TRBJ1-2 | NA | NA | TRBV9
CASSLQASTDTQYF | TGTGCCAGCAGCTTACAGGCTAGCACAGATACGCAGTATTTT | TRBJ2-3 | many | NA | TRBV7-8
CASSLRASGGSLTDTQYF | TGTGCCAGCAGCTTAAGGGCTAGCGGGGGTTCCCTCACAGATACGCAGTATTTT | TRBJ2-3 | few | TRBD2 | TRBV7-2
CASSKEGRFYGYTF | TGTGCCAGCAGCAAAGAGGGACGGTTCTATGGCTACACCTTC | TRBJ1-2 | few | NA | TRBV6-5
CASSPYRQGGADTQYF | TGCGCCAGCAGCCCTTATCGACAGGGCGGGGCAGATACGCAGTATTTT | TRBJ2-3 | many | NA | TRBV5-1
CASSSAIRGGSGYTF | TGTGCCAGCAGCTCAGCGATCAGGGGAGGGAGTGGCTACACCTTC | TRBJ1-2 | NA | NA | TRBV7-2
CASSLARGYQETQYF | TGTGCCAGCAGTTTAGCGCGGGGGTACCAAGAGACCCAGTACTTC | TRBJ2-5 | few | TRBD2 | TRBV12-3/TRBV12-4
CASSEGLNTGELFF | TGTGCCAGCAGTGAAGGGCTAAACACCGGGGAGCTGTTTTTT | TRBJ2-2 | many | NA | TRBV6-4
CASSADRNTEAFF | TGTGCCAGCAGCGCAGACAGGAACACTGAAGCTTTCTTT | TRBJ1-1 | many | NA | TRBV11-2
CASSYANEKRNSPLHF | TGTGCCAGCAGTTACGCCAACGAAAAGCGAAATTCACCCCTCCACTTT | TRBJ1-6 | many | NA | TRBV6-2/TRBV6-3
CASSLARQLNTGELFF | TGTGCCAGCAGCTTGGCCCGGCAGCTGAACACCGGGGAGCTGTTTTTT | TRBJ2-2 | NA | NA | TRBV5-5
CASSRTGLNSPLHF | TGTGCCAGCAGTCGGACAGGGTTAAACTCACCCCTCCACTTT | TRBJ1-6 | many | TRBD1 | TRBV27
CASSYRLNSGTSGDTQYF | TGCGCCAGCAGCTACCGCCTAAATTCCGGGACTAGCGGGGATACGCAGTATTTT | TRBJ2-3 | many | TRBD2 | TRBV5-1
CASSQPEFGTQYF | TGTGCCAGCAGCCAGCCCGAATTTGGTACGCAGTATTTT | TRBJ2-3 | many | NA | TRBV4-2
CASSKTSGTGNTGELFF | TGTGCCAGCAGCAAAACCTCCGGGACAGGGAACACCGGGGAGCTGTTTTTT | TRBJ2-2 | many | TRBD1 | TRBV9